This TCR beta chain was profiled in a study of T cells in localized non-small cell lung cancer. Findings and caveats of the study: For the top 100 tumor clones, a median about 56 also appeared in adjacent lung. Uninvolved adjacent lung had the highest recorded T cell clonality, with tumor below it. Heterogeneity remains possible because sequencing was limited to only one tumor region. Longer overall survival was seen with higher T cell density measured in blood.

In the case of this clone: The antigen is unknown.

CDR1 is SEHNR and CDR2 is FQNEAQ in the germline V gene (reference sequence). V was cut by 6 bases and J by 4 bases, with 18 bases left in between. This CDR3 region has 15 residues. Profiled with immunoSEQ multiplex PCR; TCRdb holds only in-frame clones, not every one. The data contain about 35,000 clones, more than 65% of them singletons. Sequenced material: peripheral blood, taken before any cancer treatment. The chain recombines TRBV7-9 with TRBJ1-2, with a weak D call TRBD1 (5 bases). This TCR came from a male donor aged 60 or over with stage III squamous cell lung carcinoma. CDR3 in amino acids: CASSRDDGQRYGYTF. The CDR3, as DNA: TGTGCCAGCAGTAGGGACGACGGACAACGCTATGGCTACACCTTC.